This T cell receptor beta chain was sequenced for a study of T cell responses to AZD1222 COVID-19 vaccine. The wider study: Samples with a second dose at about 4 or about 12 weeks were pooled together.

V lost 5 bases and J lost 1, with 20 bases in between. The germline V gene encodes CDR1 SEHNR and CDR2 FQNEAQ (reference sequence). The CDR3 is 18 residues long. Study-wide results and caveats: Increased Spike-specific TCR breadth and depth were observed after two AZD1222 doses. In all cases, repertoires were sampled only after the peak T cell response. Females made up more of the donors, who were largely white British, and clonal diversity may have come out too low.

Turning to this clone: Its antigen is not identified.

Repertoires were generated with immunoSEQ multiplex PCR, while TCRdb's copy carries only in-frame clones and drops some. Among about 150,000 clones, 90% to 95% were seen once, and the ten largest hold around 1.3%. This clonotype was sampled from an adult in good health. The sample consisted of peripheral blood, taken on day 0 of AZD1222 vaccination. The chain is built from TRBV7-9 and TRBJ2-2, with D perhaps matching TRBD1 or TRBD2 (5 bases each). CDR3 residues: CASSPSEGLGRNTGELFF. In nucleotides, the CDR3 is TGTGCCAGCAGCCCCTCAGAGGGGCTGGGACGGAACACCGGGGAGCTGTTTTTT.